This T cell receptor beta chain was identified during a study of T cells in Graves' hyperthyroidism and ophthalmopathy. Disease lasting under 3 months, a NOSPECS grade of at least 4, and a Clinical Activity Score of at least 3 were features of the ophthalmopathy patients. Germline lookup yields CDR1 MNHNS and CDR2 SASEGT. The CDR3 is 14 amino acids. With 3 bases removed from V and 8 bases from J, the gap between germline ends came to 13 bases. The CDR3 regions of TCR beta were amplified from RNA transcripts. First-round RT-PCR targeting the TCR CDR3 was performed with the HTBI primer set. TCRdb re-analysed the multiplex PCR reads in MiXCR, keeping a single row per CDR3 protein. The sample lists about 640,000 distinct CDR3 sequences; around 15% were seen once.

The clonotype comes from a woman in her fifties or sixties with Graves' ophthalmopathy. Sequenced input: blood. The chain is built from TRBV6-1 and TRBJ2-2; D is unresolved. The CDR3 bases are TGTGCCAGCAGTGACGGGTTGAAGGAGGGGGAGCTGTTTTTT. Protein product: CASSDGLKEGELFF.